The present T cell receptor (beta chain) was sequenced within a study of tumor-infiltrating lymphocytes in primary liver carcinoma. This clonotype was observed a few times. Unsorted whole blood yielded blood RNA, and germline DNA was extracted as well. The CDR3 loop spans 16 amino acids. Losses at the gene ends were 5 bases for V and 0 bases for J; bases not matched to a gene: 8. Germline V gene sequence: CDR1 MNHNS, CDR2 SASEGT. Starting from approximately 470 ng of total RNA, TCR beta cDNA was produced with a primer in the constant region. Nested multiplex PCR, run for three rounds with slightly modified ARM-PCR, yielded TCR beta libraries. Primers for the first two PCR rounds were TRBV1-TRBV30 forward primers and a C-beta reverse primer (approximately 9 cycles per round). TCRdb itself ran the multiplex PCR reads through MiXCR, one entry per CDR3 protein. In the table there are 200,000 or so distinct CDR3 sequences, approximately 64% of which are singletons.

The sequence was obtained from an older woman with primary liver carcinoma and hepatitis B virus infection. Sample: peripheral blood. The chain is built from TRBV6-1 and TRBJ1-2; TRBD1 matches 8 bases. CDR3 coding DNA: TGTGCCAGCAGTCGAGACAGGGGCCTTGCTAACTATGGCTACACCTTC. Amino acid sequence: CASSRDRGLANYGYTF.